This T cell receptor (beta chain) was captured by sequencing in a study of T cell repertoires in cytomegalovirus infection. Overall study context: It can be stated that public TCR beta signatures indicated CMV infection as well as a matching HLA type.

Findings and caveats of the study: Pooled public TCR beta family frequency picked out CMV carriers with the relevant HLA. Dominating the ex vivo response were TCR beta clonotypes that were CMV-specific and HLA-C-restricted.

In TCRdb, the reads were re-called with MiXCR into one record per CDR3 protein. Here the sample spans approximately 200,000 distinct CDR3 sequences, over 25% being singletons. The CDR3 extends over 13 amino acids. Looked up from germline, CDR1 is SQVTM and CDR2 is ANQGSEA. The V and J ends lost 7 bases and 5 bases, in that order; junction bases with no gene match: 10. Comment on this clonotype: What it binds is not known.

J is TRBJ2-5 and V is TRBV29-1; 7 nucleotides line up with TRBD2. The TCR comes from a human donor in good health (CMV status not recorded). Some clones in this sample may be carry-over from other donors' samples. The sequenced sample was PBMCs. CDR3 region: CSAWLAVDETQYF. The DNA for the CDR3 is TGCAGCGCCTGGCTAGCGGTTGACGAGACCCAGTACTTC.